A selection of T cell receptor beta chains follows, all from one sample in a study of CD8+ T cells in alopecia areata. Libraries were prepared by immunoSEQ multiplex PCR; TCRdb keeps only in-frame clonotypes and omits some of them. The table includes some 190,000 clones, approximately 49% detected once. Sequencing was performed on CD8+ T cells sorted from blood, taken at approximately week 51, from a patient treated with tofacitinib. Receptors originate from a human donor with alopecia areata. The CDR3 runs from the conserved cysteine through the conserved F or W. The order of the fields is CDR3 protein, V gene, CDR3 length.

CASSLRPGGLNTEAFF | TRBV7-3 | 16
CAWNGGTSGSYEQYF | TRBV30 | 15
CASSLDRRELFF | TRBV5-1 | 12
CASRPPGPSRTDTQYF | TRBV25-1 | 16
CASSEQGQQNTEAFF | TRBV2 | 15
CASSLEGGGYNSPLHF | TRBV7-6 | 16
CASSLGSGGDQPQHF | TRBV5-1 | 15
CASSASTGTGYGYTF | TRBV13 | 15
CSVTSGGALEQFF | TRBV29-1 | 13
CASSLVGPFRHEQYF | TRBV27 | 15
CASSQGERAPHEQYF | TRBV4-1 | 15
CASSIPRETGELFF | TRBV19 | 14
CASSFPGGGGNNEQFF | TRBV27 | 16
CASSPEDGELFF | TRBV7-8 | 12
CASTEDRAGETQYF | TRBV6-1 | 14
CASSRTYGYTF | TRBV25-1 | 11
CASSARLAGAITDTQYF | TRBV5-4 | 17
CREDSSYEQYF | TRBV20-1 | 11
CASSSGGDEQYF | TRBV5-6 | 12
CASSEHPNYGYTF | TRBV9 | 13
CATNPDRGRRNTEAFF | TRBV15 | 16
CASNLGAGNLYGYTF | TRBV5-6 | 15
CASSQETVVNTEAFF | TRBV4-1 | 15
CASRRGRLYGYTF | TRBV6-4 | 13
CAWSRGPYEQYF | TRBV30 | 12
CASAQGAIEKLFF | TRBV12-5 | 13
CSVSYNEQFF | TRBV29-1 | 10
CASSYGGANTEAFF | TRBV6-5 | 14
CASSGQSSYNSPLHF | TRBV6-5 | 15
CSVDGGTGELFF | TRBV29-1 | 12
CASSPETGISGNTIYF | TRBV18 | 16
CAWSLVRGTYEQYF | TRBV30 | 14
CSVETKGGLHYGYTF | TRBV29-1 | 15
CASSLRGLDTEAFF | TRBV5-1 | 14
CASSESATAFF | TRBV25-1 | 11
CASSSHGLAGDTGELFF | TRBV11-2 | 17
CASRFRDSSYEQYF | TRBV6-6 | 14
CASSSPGQATQETQYF | TRBV5-4 | 16
CASRTGDSASNQPQHF | TRBV6-6 | 16
CASSSGRVHGYTF | TRBV7-9 | 13